The T cell receptor beta chain under discussion was sequenced for a study of blood T cell repertoires in COVID-19. In the original workflow: How many nucleated cells were present was estimated from reference gene primer amplification. Only in-frame clones appear in the TCRdb table, and some are missing; sequencing was by immunoSEQ multiplex PCR. The V and J calls and the clone size are those of that table, but D and trimming were determined from the DNA. The table includes tens of thousands of clones, roughly nine tenths detected once. The CDR3 is 16 residues long. The germline CDR1 and CDR2 sequences are MGHRA and YSYEKL. V gave up 2 bases and J gave up 4 bases; unmatched junction bases: 9.

This chain uses TRBV4-1 with TRBJ2-3; the match to TRBD2 covers 7 bases. The TCR originated in a man aged 70 or older with active COVID-19. The sequencing input was peripheral blood. CDR3 DNA sequence: TGCGCCAGCAGCCAACCCCTAGCGGTTTTCTCAGATACGCAGTATTTT. Protein: CASSQPLAVFSDTQYF.